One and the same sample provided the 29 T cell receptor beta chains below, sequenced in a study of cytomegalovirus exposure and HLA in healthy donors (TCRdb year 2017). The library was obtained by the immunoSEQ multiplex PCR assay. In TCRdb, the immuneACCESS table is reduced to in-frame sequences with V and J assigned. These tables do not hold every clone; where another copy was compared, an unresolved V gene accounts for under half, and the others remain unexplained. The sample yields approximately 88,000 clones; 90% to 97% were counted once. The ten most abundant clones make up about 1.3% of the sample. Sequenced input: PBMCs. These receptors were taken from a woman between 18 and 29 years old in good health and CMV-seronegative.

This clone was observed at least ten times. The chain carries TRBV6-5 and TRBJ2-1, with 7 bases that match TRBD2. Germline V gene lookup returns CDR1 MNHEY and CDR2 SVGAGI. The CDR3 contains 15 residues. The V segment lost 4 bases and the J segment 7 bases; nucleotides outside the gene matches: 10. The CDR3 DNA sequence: TGTGCCAGCAGTTCGGGGGGAGGGGTGGCGAATGAGCAGTTCTTC. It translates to CASSSGGGVANEQFF.

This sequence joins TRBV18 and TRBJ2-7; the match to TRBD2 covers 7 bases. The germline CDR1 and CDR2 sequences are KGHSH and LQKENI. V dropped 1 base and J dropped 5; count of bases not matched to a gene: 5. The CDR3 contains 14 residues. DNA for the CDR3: TGTGCCAGCTCACCACGGCAGCGGGGCGACGAGCAGTACTTC. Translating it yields CASSPRQRGDEQYF.

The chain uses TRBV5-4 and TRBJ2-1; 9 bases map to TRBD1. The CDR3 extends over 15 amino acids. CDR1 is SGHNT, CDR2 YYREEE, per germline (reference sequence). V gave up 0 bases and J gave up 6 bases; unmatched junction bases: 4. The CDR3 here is CASSLVDRGSNEQFF. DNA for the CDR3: TGTGCCAGCAGCTTGGTGGACAGGGGCAGCAATGAGCAGTTCTTC. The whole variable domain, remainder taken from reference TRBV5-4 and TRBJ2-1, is ETGVTQSPTHLIKTRGQQVTLRCSSQSGHNTVSWYQQALGQGPQFIFQYYREEENGRGNFPPRFSGLQFPNYSSELNVNALELDDSALYLCASSLVDRGSNEQFFGPGTRLTVL.

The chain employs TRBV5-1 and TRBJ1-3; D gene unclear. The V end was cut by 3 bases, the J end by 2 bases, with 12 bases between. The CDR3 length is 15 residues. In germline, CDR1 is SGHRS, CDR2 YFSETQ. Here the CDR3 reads CASSSGTATGNTIYF. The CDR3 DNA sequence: TGCGCCAGCAGCTCAGGCACCGCAACTGGAAACACCATATATTTT.

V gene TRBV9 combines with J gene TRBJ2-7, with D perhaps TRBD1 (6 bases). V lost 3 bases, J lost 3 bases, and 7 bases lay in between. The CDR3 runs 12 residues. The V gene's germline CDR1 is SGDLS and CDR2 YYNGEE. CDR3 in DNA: TGTGCCAGCAGCGAACAGGGCTACGAGCAGTACTTC. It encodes CASSEQGYEQYF.

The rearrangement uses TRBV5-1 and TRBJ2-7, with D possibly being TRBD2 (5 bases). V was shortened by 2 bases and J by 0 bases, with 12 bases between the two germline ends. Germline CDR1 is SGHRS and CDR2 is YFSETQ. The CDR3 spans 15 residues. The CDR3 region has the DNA TGCGCCAGCAGCTTCGGGGATTGGGGCTCCTACGAGCAGTACTTC. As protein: CASSFGDWGSYEQYF.

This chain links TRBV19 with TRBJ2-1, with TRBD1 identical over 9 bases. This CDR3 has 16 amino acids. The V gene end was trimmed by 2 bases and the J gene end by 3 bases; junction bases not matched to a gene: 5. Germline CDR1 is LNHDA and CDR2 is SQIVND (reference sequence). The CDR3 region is CASSIPRTGVYNEQFF. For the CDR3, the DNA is TGTGCCAGTAGTATACCCCGGACAGGGGTCTACAATGAGCAGTTCTTC.

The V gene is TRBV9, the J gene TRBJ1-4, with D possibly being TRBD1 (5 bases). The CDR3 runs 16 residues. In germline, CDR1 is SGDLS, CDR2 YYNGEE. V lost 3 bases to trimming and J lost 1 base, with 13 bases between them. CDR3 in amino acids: CASSAHPGGTNEKLFF. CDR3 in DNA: TGTGCCAGCAGCGCGCATCCCGGGGGAACTAATGAAAAACTGTTTTTT.

The CDR3 coding sequence is TGTGCCTGGATTCTGCGCGACAGGGGAAACACCATATATTTT. This gives the protein CAWILRDRGNTIYF. The V gene is TRBV30, the J gene TRBJ1-3, with D tentatively TRBD1 (6 bases). Per the germline V gene, CDR1 is GTSNPN and CDR2 is SVGIG (reference sequence). The CDR3 consists of 14 residues. The ends were cut back, 4 bases at V and 4 bases at J, with 14 bases in the middle.

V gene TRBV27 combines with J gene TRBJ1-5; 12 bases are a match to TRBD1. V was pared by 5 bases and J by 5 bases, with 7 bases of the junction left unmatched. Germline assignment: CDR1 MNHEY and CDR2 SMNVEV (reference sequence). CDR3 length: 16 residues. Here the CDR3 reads CASSDTGTGGDQPQHF. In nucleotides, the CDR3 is TGTGCCAGCAGTGATACCGGGACAGGGGGCGATCAGCCCCAGCATTTT.

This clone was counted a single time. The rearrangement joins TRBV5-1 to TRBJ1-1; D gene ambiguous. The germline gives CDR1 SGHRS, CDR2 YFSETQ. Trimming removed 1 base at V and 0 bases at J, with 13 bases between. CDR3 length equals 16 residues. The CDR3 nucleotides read TGCGCCAGCAGCTTGATCTCCAGGCTCATGAACACTGAAGCTTTCTTT. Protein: CASSLISRLMNTEAFF.

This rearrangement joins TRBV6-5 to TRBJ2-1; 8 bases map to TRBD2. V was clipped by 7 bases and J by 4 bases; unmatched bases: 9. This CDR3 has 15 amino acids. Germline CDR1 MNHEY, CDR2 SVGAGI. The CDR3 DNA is TGTGCCAGCACTCCAAGCGGGGGACCTTACAATGAGCAGTTCTTC. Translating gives CASTPSGGPYNEQFF.

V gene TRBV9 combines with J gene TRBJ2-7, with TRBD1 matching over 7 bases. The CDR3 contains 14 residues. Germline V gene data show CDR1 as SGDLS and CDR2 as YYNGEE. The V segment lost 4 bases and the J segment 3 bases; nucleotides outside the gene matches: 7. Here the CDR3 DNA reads TGTGCCAGCAGCCCCCGGGGACAGAGCTACGAGCAGTACTTC. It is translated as CASSPRGQSYEQYF. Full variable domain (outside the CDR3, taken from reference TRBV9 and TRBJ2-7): DSGVTQTPKHLITATGQRVTLRCSPRSGDLSVYWYQQSLDQGLQFLIQYYNGEERAKGNILERFSAQQFPDLHSELNLSSLELGDSALYFCASSPRGQSYEQYFGPGTRLTVT.

In DNA, the CDR3 is TGCAGCGTTGGCCTCCTCGGGTCGCGGAGCAATCAGCCCCAGCATTTT. Translation: CSVGLLGSRSNQPQHF. The rearrangement uses TRBV29-1 and TRBJ1-5; D not certain. The length of the CDR3 is 16 residues. Germline lookup yields CDR1 SQVTM and CDR2 ANQGSEA. The V gene lost 4 bases and the J gene lost 1 base, with 17 bases spanning the gap.

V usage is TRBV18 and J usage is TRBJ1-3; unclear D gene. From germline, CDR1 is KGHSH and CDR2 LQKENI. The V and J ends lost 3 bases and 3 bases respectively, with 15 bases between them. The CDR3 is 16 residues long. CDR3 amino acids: CASSPASRGVGNTIYF. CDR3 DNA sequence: TGTGCCAGCTCACCCGCAAGTCGCGGGGTTGGAAACACCATATATTTT.

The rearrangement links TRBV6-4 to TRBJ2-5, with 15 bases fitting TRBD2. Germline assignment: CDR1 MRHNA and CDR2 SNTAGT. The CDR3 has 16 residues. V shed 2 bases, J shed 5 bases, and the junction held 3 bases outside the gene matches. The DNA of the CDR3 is TGTGCCAGCAGTGACGGACTAGCGGGAGGGTTGGAGACCCAGTACTTC. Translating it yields CASSDGLAGGLETQYF.

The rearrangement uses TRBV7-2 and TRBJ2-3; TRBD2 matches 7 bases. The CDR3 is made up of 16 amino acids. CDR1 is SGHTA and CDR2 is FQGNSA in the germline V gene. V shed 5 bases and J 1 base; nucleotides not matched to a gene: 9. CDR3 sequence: CASSPSGREGTDTQYF. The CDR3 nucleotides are TGTGCCAGCAGCCCGAGTGGCCGGGAGGGCACAGATACGCAGTATTTT.

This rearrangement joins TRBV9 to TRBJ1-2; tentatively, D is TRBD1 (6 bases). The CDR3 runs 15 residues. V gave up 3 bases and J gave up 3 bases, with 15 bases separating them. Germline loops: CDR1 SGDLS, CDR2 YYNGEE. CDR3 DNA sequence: TGTGCCAGCAGCGCAGAGGGGGTTGGTTACTATGGCTACACCTTC. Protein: CASSAEGVGYYGYTF.

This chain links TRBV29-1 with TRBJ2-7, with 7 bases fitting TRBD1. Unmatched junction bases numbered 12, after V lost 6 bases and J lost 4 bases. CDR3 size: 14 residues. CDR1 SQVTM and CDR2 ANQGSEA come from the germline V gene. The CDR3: CSVADRKGPYEQYF. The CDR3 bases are TGCAGCGTGGCGGACAGGAAGGGACCTTACGAGCAGTACTTC.

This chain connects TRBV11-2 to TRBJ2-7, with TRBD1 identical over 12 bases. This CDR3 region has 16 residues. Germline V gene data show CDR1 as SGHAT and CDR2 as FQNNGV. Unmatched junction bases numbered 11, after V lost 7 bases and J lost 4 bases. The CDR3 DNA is TGTGCCAGCACCCGCGGGGGACAGGGGGCTTTGTACGAGCAGTACTTC. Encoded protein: CASTRGGQGALYEQYF.

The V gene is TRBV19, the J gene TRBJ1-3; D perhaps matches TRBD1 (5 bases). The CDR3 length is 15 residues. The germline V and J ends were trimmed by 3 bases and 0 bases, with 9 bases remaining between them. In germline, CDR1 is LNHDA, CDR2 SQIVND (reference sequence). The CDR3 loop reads CASSIDGGSGNTIYF. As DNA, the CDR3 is TGTGCCAGTAGTATTGACGGGGGCTCTGGAAACACCATATATTTT.

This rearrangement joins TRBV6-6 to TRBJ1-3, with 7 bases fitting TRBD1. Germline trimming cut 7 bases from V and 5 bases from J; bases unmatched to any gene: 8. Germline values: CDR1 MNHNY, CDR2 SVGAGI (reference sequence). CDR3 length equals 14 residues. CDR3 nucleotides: TGTGCCAGCAAGCTACAGGGGAAAAGAAACACCATATATTTT. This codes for CASKLQGKRNTIYF.

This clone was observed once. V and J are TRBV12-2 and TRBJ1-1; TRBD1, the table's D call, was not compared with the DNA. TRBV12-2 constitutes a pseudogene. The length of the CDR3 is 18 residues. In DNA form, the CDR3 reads TGTGCAAGTCGCTTAGCTATAGACAGGAATCGGCGAAACACTGAAGCTTTCTTT. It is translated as CASRLAIDRNRRNTEAFF.

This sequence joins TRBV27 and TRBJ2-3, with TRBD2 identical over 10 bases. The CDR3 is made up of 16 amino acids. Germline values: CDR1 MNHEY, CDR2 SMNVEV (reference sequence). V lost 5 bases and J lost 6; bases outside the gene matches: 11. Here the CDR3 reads CASSTLAGDSSDTQYF. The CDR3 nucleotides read TGTGCCAGCAGTACGCTAGCGGGAGATTCGTCGGATACGCAGTATTTT.

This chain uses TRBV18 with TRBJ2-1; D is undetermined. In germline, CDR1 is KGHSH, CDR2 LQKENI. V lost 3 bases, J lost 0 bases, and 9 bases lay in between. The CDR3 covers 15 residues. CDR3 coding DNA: TGTGCCAGCTCACCTTCGAAGAGCTCCTACAATGAGCAGTTCTTC. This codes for CASSPSKSSYNEQFF.

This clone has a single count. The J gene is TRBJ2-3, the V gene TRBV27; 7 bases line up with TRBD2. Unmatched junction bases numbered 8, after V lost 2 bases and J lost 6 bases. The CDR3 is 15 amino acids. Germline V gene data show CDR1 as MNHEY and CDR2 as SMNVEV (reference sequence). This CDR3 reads CASSLLGGSPDTQYF. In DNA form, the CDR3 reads TGTGCCAGCAGTTTACTTGGCGGGAGCCCGGATACGCAGTATTTT.

The CDR3 bases are TGTGCCAGCAGTTCCTATTCGCCAGGGAACTATGGCTACACCTTC. It specifies CASSSYSPGNYGYTF. V usage is TRBV28 and J usage is TRBJ1-2; perhaps TRBD1 as D (5 bases). The length of the CDR3 is 15 residues. V lost 4 bases and J 2 bases, leaving 14 bases between the germline ends. The germline V gene has CDR1 MDHEN and CDR2 SYDVKM.

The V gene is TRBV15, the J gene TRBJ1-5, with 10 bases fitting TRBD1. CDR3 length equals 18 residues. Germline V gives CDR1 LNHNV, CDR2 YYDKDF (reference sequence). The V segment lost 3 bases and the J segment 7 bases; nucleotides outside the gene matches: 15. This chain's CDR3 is CATSSPYWDRGNGQPQHF. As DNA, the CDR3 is TGTGCCACCAGCAGCCCCTATTGGGACAGGGGAAATGGACAGCCCCAGCATTTT.

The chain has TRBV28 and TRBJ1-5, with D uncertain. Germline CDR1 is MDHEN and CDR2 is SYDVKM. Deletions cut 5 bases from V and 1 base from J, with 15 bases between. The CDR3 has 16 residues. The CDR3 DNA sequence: TGTGCCAGCAGTCCGGGATCAATTTCGAGCAATCAGCCCCAGCATTTT. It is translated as CASSPGSISSNQPQHF.